This T cell receptor (beta chain) was recorded in a study of a mutant IDH1 vaccine in newly diagnosed glioma. As for the study in general: Vaccination started 4-6 weeks after radiotherapy alone, or with temozolomide cycles. Visit V12 was conducted at week 35 as the safety follow-up. Visit V13 came later, at week 47.

Per germline, CDR1 LNHDA and CDR2 SQIVND (reference sequence). The CDR3 is made up of 13 amino acids. V gave up 3 bases and J gave up 2 bases, with 8 bases separating them. The time point denotes: week 35, safety follow-up. Each vaccine dose was 300 ug of mutant IDH1 20-mer peptide, with topical imiquimod. Donors harbored newly found WHO grade 3 or 4 IDH1-mutant, ATRX-lost astrocytomas. Details on this clone: Its target is not known.

Generated by immunoSEQ multiplex PCR, the TCRdb table keeps only in-frame clones and is missing some. This table has tens of thousands of clones, 80% to 85% appearing once. The V call is TRBV19, the J call TRBJ2-7; no firm D call. The starting material was PBMCs, obtained from a glioma patient whose treatment included an IDH1 peptide vaccine. The clonotype was recovered from a woman aged 35 to 49 with glioma. Some clones in this sample may be carry-over from other donors' samples. The CDR3 protein is CASSMGIPYEQYF. The CDR3 DNA sequence: TGTGCCAGTAGTATGGGGATCCCCTACGAGCAGTACTTC.